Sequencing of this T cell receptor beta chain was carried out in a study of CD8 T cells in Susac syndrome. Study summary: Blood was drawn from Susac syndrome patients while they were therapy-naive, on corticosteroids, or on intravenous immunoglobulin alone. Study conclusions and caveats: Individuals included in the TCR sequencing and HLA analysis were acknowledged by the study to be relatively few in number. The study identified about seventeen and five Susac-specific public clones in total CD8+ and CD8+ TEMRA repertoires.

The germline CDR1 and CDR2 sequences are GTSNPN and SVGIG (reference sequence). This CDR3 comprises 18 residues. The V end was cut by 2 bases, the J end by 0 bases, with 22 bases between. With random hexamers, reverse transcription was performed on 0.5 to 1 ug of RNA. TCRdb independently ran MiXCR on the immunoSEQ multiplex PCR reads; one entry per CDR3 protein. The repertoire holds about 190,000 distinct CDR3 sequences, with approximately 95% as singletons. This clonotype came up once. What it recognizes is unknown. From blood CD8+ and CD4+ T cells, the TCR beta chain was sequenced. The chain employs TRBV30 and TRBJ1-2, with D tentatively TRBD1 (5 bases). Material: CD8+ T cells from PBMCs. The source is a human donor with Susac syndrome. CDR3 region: CAWSRPGVLGLTNYGYTF. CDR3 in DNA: TGTGCCTGGAGTCGGCCGGGGGTCTTGGGGCTGACTAACTATGGCTACACCTTC.